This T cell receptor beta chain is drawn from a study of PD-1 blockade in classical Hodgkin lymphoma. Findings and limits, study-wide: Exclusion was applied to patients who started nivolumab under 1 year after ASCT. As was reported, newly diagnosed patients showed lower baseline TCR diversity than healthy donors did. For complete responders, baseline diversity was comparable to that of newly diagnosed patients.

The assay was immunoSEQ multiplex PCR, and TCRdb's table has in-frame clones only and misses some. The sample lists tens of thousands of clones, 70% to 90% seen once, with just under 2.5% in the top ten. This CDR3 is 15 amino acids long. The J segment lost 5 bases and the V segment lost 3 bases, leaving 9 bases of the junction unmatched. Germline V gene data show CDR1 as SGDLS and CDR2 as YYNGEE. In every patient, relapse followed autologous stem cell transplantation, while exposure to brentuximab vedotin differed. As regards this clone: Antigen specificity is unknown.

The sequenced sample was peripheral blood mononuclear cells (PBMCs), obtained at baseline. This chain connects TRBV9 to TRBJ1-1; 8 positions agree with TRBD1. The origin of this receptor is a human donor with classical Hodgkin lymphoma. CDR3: CASSARGQGGTEAFF. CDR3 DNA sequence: TGTGCCAGCAGCGCCCGTGGACAGGGCGGTACTGAAGCTTTCTTT.